These 29 T cell receptor beta chains were sequenced from one sample in a study of regulatory T cells in long-lasting Graves disease. Indicated time point: newly diagnosed GD, antithyroid drugs for less than 3 months. The TCR library was prepared using RNA isolated from PBMCs. iRepertoire HTBI primers and Arm-PCR of CDR3 regions built TCR beta libraries. TCRdb recomputed calls from the multiplex PCR reads with MiXCR, one row per CDR3 protein. Of over 400,000 distinct CDR3 sequences listed, 12% to 15% are singletons. Another study also made use of these data, one on T cells in Graves' hyperthyroidism and ophthalmopathy.

The starting material was peripheral blood mononuclear cells (PBMCs), obtained at new diagnosis, from a patient treated with antithyroid drugs. These receptors all come from a woman aged 50 to 60 with Graves disease.

The genes are TRBV30 and TRBJ1-2; D is unclear. The CDR3 length is 14 residues. V was trimmed by 2 bases and J by 2 bases, leaving 12 bases between them. Germline CDR1 GTSNPN, CDR2 SVGIG (reference sequence). In DNA form, the CDR3 reads TGTGCCTGGAGTAATTTTGAAGTCAACTATGGCTACACCTTC. The encoded protein is CAWSNFEVNYGYTF.

This chain connects TRBV7-9 to TRBJ1-5; 12 nucleotides line up with TRBD1. The CDR3 totals 18 residues. After removal of 1 base from V and 2 bases from J, the junction contained 6 bases not matched to a gene. Germline CDR1 is SEHNR and CDR2 is FQNEAQ (reference sequence). The CDR3 here is CASSLGDRGPKGNQPQHF. In DNA, the CDR3 is TGTGCCAGCAGCTTAGGGGACAGGGGGCCTAAGGGCAATCAGCCCCAGCATTTT. Full variable domain (outside the CDR3, taken from reference TRBV7-9 and TRBJ1-5): DTGVSQNPRHKITKRGQNVTFRCDPISEHNRLYWYRQTLGQGPEFLTYFQNEAQLEKSRLLSDRFSAERPKGSFSTLEIQRTEQGDSAMYLCASSLGDRGPKGNQPQHFGDGTRLSIL.

There are many counts of this clonotype. The chain employs TRBV5-1 and TRBJ2-1, with unresolved D. This CDR3 has 14 residues. CDR1 SGHRS and CDR2 YFSETQ come from the germline V gene. Deletions cut 3 bases from V and 10 bases from J, with 17 bases between. In DNA form, the CDR3 reads TGCGCCAGCAGCTCCCGCCGTTCGTCTGGGGAGCAGTTCTTC. It specifies CASSSRRSSGEQFF.

This clonotype was picked up many times. At one end the junction does not follow the germline gene, possibly because of a read error. This sequence joins TRBV3-1 and TRBJ2-4, with TRBD2 identical over 10 bases. Germline CDR1 is LGHDT and CDR2 is YNNKEL (reference sequence). This CDR3 is 13 amino acids long. DNA for the CDR3: TGTGCCAGCAGCCAAGATTTTGTCCTGGGACTAGCGTTC. Residues: CASSQDFVLGLAF.

This clonotype has more than one count but fewer than ten. The genes are TRBV14 and TRBJ2-3, with 11 bases identical to TRBD2. Germline V gene lookup returns CDR1 SGHDN and CDR2 FVKESK. The CDR3 is made up of 18 amino acids. V lost 0 bases to trimming and J lost 6 bases; unmatched junction nucleotides: 11. CDR3 DNA sequence: TGTGCCAGCAGCCAAGATAGGATAGCGGGAGGGCCGGATGATACGCAGTATTTT. Its protein is CASSQDRIAGGPDDTQYF.

This clonotype turned up a few times. The rearrangement joins TRBV4-2 to TRBJ2-1; a possible D gene is TRBD2 (5 bases). Germline lookup yields CDR1 LGHNA and CDR2 YNFKEQ. The CDR3 has 15 residues. V was pared by 0 bases and J by 4 bases, with 10 bases between. CDR3 sequence reads: CASSQDSGKYNEQFF. The CDR3 region has the DNA TGTGCCAGCAGCCAAGATTCGGGGAAATACAATGAGCAGTTCTTC.

This clonotype has just a few counts. V gene TRBV2 combines with J gene TRBJ2-1; 7 nucleotides match TRBD1. The CDR3 has 14 amino acids. Trimming at V came to 8 bases and at J to 7 bases, leaving 11 bases not matched to a gene. Germline loops: CDR1 SNHLY, CDR2 FYNNEI. The DNA for the CDR3 is TGTGCCAGCGGGATAGGGGCAGGGGGTAATGAGCAGTTCTTC. Translated, it gives CASGIGAGGNEQFF.

This clonotype was seen many times. The genes are TRBV6-1 and TRBJ2-2, with TRBD1 matching over 10 bases. V shed 6 bases, J shed 3 bases, and the junction held 4 bases outside the gene matches. Germline V gene lookup returns CDR1 MNHNS and CDR2 SASEGT. This CDR3 contains 15 residues. CDR3: CASRTGGAYTGELFF. As DNA, the CDR3 is TGTGCCAGCAGGACAGGGGGCGCCTACACCGGGGAGCTGTTTTTT.

This clonotype was recorded at least ten times. V gene TRBV29-1 combines with J gene TRBJ2-3, with 14 bases identical to TRBD2. Trimming took 6 bases from V and 7 from J; bases not matched to a gene: 9. This CDR3 comprises 15 residues. Germline V CDR1 and CDR2: SQVTM, ANQGSEA. CDR3 amino acids: CSVTGTSGSAHTQYF. CDR3 coding DNA: TGCAGCGTAACCGGGACTAGCGGGAGTGCGCATACGCAGTATTTT.

Many counts were recorded for this clonotype. V gene TRBV11-1 combines with J gene TRBJ1-2; maybe TRBD1 (6 bases). The CDR3 loop spans 14 amino acids. Trimming shortened V by 4 bases and J by 6 bases, and 15 bases separated the two germline ends. Germline V gives CDR1 SGHAT, CDR2 FQDESV (reference sequence). CDR3 coding DNA: TGTGCCAGCAGCTCGATGGCAGGGGCAGATGGCTACACCTTC. Translated, it gives CASSSMAGADGYTF.

This clonotype was counted at least ten times. This chain joins TRBV7-8 and TRBJ1-4; 9 positions agree with TRBD1. The CDR3 contains 13 residues. From germline, CDR1 is SGHVS and CDR2 FQNEAQ. With V trimmed by 0 bases and J by 10 bases, 0 bases remained unmatched. The CDR3 sequence: CASSLADRGKLFF. DNA of the CDR3: TGTGCCAGCAGCTTAGCGGACAGGGGAAAACTGTTTTTT.

This chain joins TRBV6-1 and TRBJ2-5; 8 bases are a match to TRBD1. The germline gives CDR1 MNHNS, CDR2 SASEGT. The CDR3 is made up of 16 amino acids. V dropped 7 bases and J dropped 6; count of bases not matched to a gene: 16. The CDR3 protein is CASTNNHDRGQQTQYF. CDR3 nucleotide sequence: TGTGCCAGCACCAACAACCACGACAGGGGCCAGCAGACCCAGTACTTC.

This clonotype turned up a few times. The chain joins TRBV7-3 to TRBJ1-1, with TRBD1 matching 7 bases. CDR3 length: 16 amino acids. V was clipped by 0 bases and J by 3 bases; unmatched bases: 7. Germline CDR1 is SGHTA and CDR2 is FQGTGA. CDR3 sequence (DNA): TGTGCCAGCAGCTTAACGGGGGGGACAGCGGACACTGAAGCTTTCTTT. Translated, it gives CASSLTGGTADTEAFF.

This clonotype was picked up many times. V and J are TRBV28 and TRBJ2-5; 7 bases are a match to TRBD2. Germline V lookup: CDR1 MDHEN, CDR2 SYDVKM. The CDR3 contains 14 residues. Losses at the gene ends were 5 bases for V and 5 bases for J; bases not matched to a gene: 8. CDR3 DNA: TGTGCCAGCAGTCCCCTGGCGGGAGTGGAGACCCAGTACTTC. Translating it yields CASSPLAGVETQYF.

This clonotype has a count of ten or more. V usage is TRBV11-2 and J usage is TRBJ2-7, with 8 bases that match TRBD1. There are 17 residues in the CDR3. V was clipped by 1 base and J by 2 bases; unmatched bases: 10. Germline V lookup: CDR1 SGHAT, CDR2 FQNNGV. The DNA of the CDR3 is TGTGCCAGCAGCTTAGCTCTGTCGGACAGGGCTCCCTACGAGCAGTACTTC. This sequence encodes CASSLALSDRAPYEQYF. The full variable domain, with the rest looked up from reference TRBV11-2 and TRBJ2-7, is EAGVAQSPRYKIIEKRQSVAFWCNPISGHATLYWYQQILGQGPKLLIQFQNNGVVDDSQLPKDRFSAERLKGVDSTLKIQPAKLEDSAVYLCASSLALSDRAPYEQYFGPGTRLTVT.

V gene TRBV5-4 combines with J gene TRBJ1-4, with 7 positions matching TRBD1. Trimming removed 4 bases from V and 7 bases from J; junction bases left unmatched: 7. This CDR3 spans 14 amino acids. Per germline, CDR1 SGHNT and CDR2 YYREEE (reference sequence). This chain's CDR3 is CASSAQGVGEKLFF. CDR3 in DNA: TGTGCCAGCAGCGCCCAGGGGGTCGGTGAAAAACTGTTTTTT.

The chain combines TRBV11-1 with TRBJ1-6; no reliable D call. This CDR3 comprises 13 residues. Trimming removed 6 bases from V and 7 bases from J, with 10 bases in between. Germline V gives CDR1 SGHAT, CDR2 FQDESV (reference sequence). Here the CDR3 reads CASSRAWNSPLHF. In DNA form, the CDR3 reads TGTGCCAGCAGTAGGGCATGGAATTCACCCCTCCACTTT. Together with reference TRBV11-1 and TRBJ1-6, the CDR3 gives the full variable domain: EAEVAQSPRYKITEKSQAVAFWCDPISGHATLYWYRQILGQGPELLVQFQDESVVDDSQLPKDRFSAERLKGVDSTLKIQPAELGDSAMYLCASSRAWNSPLHFGNGTRLTVT.

The CDR3 protein is CASSLGLGGQPQHF. DNA for the CDR3: TGTGCCAGCAGCTTGGGTCTGGGAGGTCAGCCCCAGCATTTT. The chain combines TRBV5-6 with TRBJ1-5; D is uncertain. Per the germline V gene, CDR1 is SGHDT and CDR2 is YYEEEE. The CDR3 is made up of 14 amino acids. The V gene lost 0 bases and the J gene lost 6 bases, with 10 bases spanning the gap.

J is TRBJ1-6 and V is TRBV7-9; TRBD1 matches at 10 bases. The CDR3 consists of 15 residues. Germline CDR1 reads SEHNR; CDR2 reads FQNEAQ (reference sequence). The ends lost 1 base at V and 8 bases at J; junction bases unmatched: 2. The CDR3 DNA reads TGTGCCAGCAGCTTAGGAGGGACAGGGGATTCACCCCTCCACTTT. Residues: CASSLGGTGDSPLHF.

In its sample, this clonotype was seen many times. The chain employs TRBV3-1 and TRBJ1-2; 7 nucleotides match TRBD1. V shed 8 bases, J shed 5 bases, and the junction held 8 bases outside the gene matches. CDR3 length: 13 amino acids. From germline, CDR1 is LGHDT and CDR2 YNNKEL (reference sequence). The CDR3 nucleotides are TGTGCCAGCTGTCTTACAGGGGATTATGGCTACACCTTC. Protein product: CASCLTGDYGYTF.

In its sample, this clonotype was seen many times. This chain links TRBV20-1 with TRBJ2-7; 7 nucleotides agree with TRBD1. V lost 4 bases and J lost 2; bases outside the gene matches: 8. This CDR3 is 14 amino acids long. Germline V gene sequence: CDR1 DFQATT, CDR2 SNEGSKA (reference sequence). The CDR3, as DNA: TGCAGTGCTATGCCCGGACAGGATACCTACGAGCAGTACTTC. This translates into CSAMPGQDTYEQYF.

This clonotype was counted many times. Here the CDR3 reads CASREHSALVYGYTF. Written as DNA, the CDR3 is TGTGCCAGCAGGGAGCATTCAGCCCTGGTCTATGGCTACACCTTC. The J gene is TRBJ1-2, the V gene TRBV6-1; D unclear. V was shortened by 6 bases and J by 4 bases, with 18 bases between the two germline ends. The CDR3 covers 15 residues. Germline V gene sequence: CDR1 MNHNS, CDR2 SASEGT.

This clonotype was observed at least ten times. CDR3 coding DNA: TGTGCCAGCAGTAGACCCGGGACTAGCGGGAGTCCCTACGAGCAGTACTTC. Translated: CASSRPGTSGSPYEQYF. The gene calls are TRBV12-3 or TRBV12-4 and TRBJ2-7, with TRBD2 matching over 14 bases. With V trimmed by 5 bases and J by 2 bases, 8 bases remained unmatched. CDR3 length equals 17 residues.

This clonotype was recorded a few times. The gene calls are TRBV19 and TRBJ1-1; maybe TRBD1 (6 bases). Germline V gene lookup returns CDR1 LNHDA and CDR2 SQIVND (reference sequence). Trimming took off 2 bases at V and 6 bases at J, with 13 bases between the two ends. This CDR3 comprises 14 residues. The CDR3 DNA reads TGTGCCAGTAGTATACCGCGGGGGCCGTCTGAAGCTTTCTTT. It codes for CASSIPRGPSEAFF.

This clonotype was counted ten times or more. The J gene is TRBJ2-7, the V gene TRBV28; D not certain. The V gene's germline CDR1 is MDHEN and CDR2 SYDVKM. The CDR3 runs to 13 residues. V lost 5 bases, J lost 0 bases, and 8 bases lay in between. CDR3 amino acids: CASSGFSSYEQYF. The CDR3 DNA follows: TGTGCCAGCAGTGGCTTTAGCTCCTACGAGCAGTACTTC.

V is TRBV20-1 and J is TRBJ1-5; 8 bases are shared with TRBD1. Germline V CDR1 and CDR2: DFQATT, SNEGSKA (reference sequence). The length of the CDR3 is 16 residues. The V segment lost 3 bases and the J segment 2 bases; nucleotides outside the gene matches: 9. The CDR3 sequence: CSASQTGVLRNQPQHF. CDR3 bases: TGCAGTGCTAGCCAGACAGGGGTTTTGCGCAATCAGCCCCAGCATTTT.

This clonotype was seen more than once but under ten times. The J gene is TRBJ1-1, the V gene TRBV12-3 or TRBV12-4; no firm D call. This CDR3 has 13 amino acids. The germline V and J ends were trimmed by 3 bases and 2 bases, with 7 bases remaining between them. The CDR3: CASSFPKNTEAFF. The CDR3 coding sequence is TGTGCCAGCAGTTTCCCCAAAAACACTGAAGCTTTCTTT.

At least ten counts were recorded for this clonotype. This rearrangement joins TRBV5-1 to TRBJ1-5; the D gene is possibly TRBD1 (5 bases). Trimming removed 0 bases at V and 5 bases at J, with 15 bases between. Germline CDR1 and CDR2: SGHRS and YFSETQ. CDR3 size: 16 residues. In DNA form, the CDR3 reads TGCGCCAGCAGCTTGGTGTCAGGGCTGAAGGATCAGCCCCAGCATTTT. Translated: CASSLVSGLKDQPQHF.

This chain uses TRBV7-9 with TRBJ2-5; perhaps TRBD1 as D (6 bases). The CDR3 totals 14 residues. The V gene lost 2 bases and the J gene lost 5 bases, with 12 bases spanning the gap. Germline lookup yields CDR1 SEHNR and CDR2 FQNEAQ (reference sequence). The CDR3 protein is CASSLPGVRETQYF. Here the CDR3 DNA reads TGTGCCAGCAGCTTACCAGGGGTTAGGGAGACCCAGTACTTC.